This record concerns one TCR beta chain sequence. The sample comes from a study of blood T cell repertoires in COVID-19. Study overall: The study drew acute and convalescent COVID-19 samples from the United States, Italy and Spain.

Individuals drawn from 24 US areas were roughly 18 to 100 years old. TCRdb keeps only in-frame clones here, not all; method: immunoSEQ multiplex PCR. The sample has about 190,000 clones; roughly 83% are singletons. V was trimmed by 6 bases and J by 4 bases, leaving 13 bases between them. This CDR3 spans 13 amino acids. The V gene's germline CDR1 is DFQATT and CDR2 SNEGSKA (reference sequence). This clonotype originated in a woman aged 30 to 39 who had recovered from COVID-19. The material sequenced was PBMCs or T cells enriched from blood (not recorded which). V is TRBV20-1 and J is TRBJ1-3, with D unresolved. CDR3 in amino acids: CSASASQGNTIYF. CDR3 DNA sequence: TGCAGTGCGAGTGCCTCTCAGGGAAACACCATATATTTT.